Below are 15 T cell receptor beta chains sequenced from a single sample in a study of T cell clonotyping in hematopoietic cell transplantation. The repertoire was sequenced with immunoSEQ multiplex PCR; TCRdb's copy has only in-frame clones and lacks some. This sample has 75,000 to 95,000 clones, with 90% to 96% found just once. The time point: recipient sample about 28 days before transplant, after cytoreduction. The specimen was peripheral blood mononuclear cells, collected before stem cell transplant. Receptors were obtained from a woman in her fifties or sixties with acute myeloid leukemia. Some clones in this sample may be carry-over from other donors' samples.

This chain connects TRBV27 to TRBJ2-3; 7 nucleotides agree with TRBD2. The CDR3 length is 15 residues. V was pared by 6 bases and J by 4 bases, with 10 bases of the junction left unmatched. Germline V gene data show CDR1 as MNHEY and CDR2 as SMNVEV (reference sequence). This chain's CDR3 is CASSSPHGGADTQYF. The CDR3 DNA reads as TGTGCCAGCAGCAGCCCCCATGGGGGGGCAGATACGCAGTATTTT.

V is TRBV7-6 and J is TRBJ2-6, with TRBD1 as a possible D gene (5 bases). CDR3 length: 17 amino acids. Germline V gene sequence: CDR1 SGHVS, CDR2 FNYEAQ. V lost 2 bases and J lost 0, with 11 bases in between. The CDR3 nucleotides read TGTGCCAGCAGCTTACCGACAGCATCCTCTGGGGCCAACGTCCTGACTTTC. It codes for CASSLPTASSGANVLTF.

The V gene is TRBV7-3, the J gene TRBJ1-1; no clear D gene. CDR3 length: 14 amino acids. CDR1 and CDR2 from the germline V gene are SGHTA and FQGTGA. Trimming removed 5 bases from V and 10 bases from J, with 20 bases in between. CDR3 bases: TGTGCCAGCAGCATTGATGGGAGGGCCGCTGCAGCTTTCTTT. Protein: CASSIDGRAAAAFF.

This clone turned up a few times. This chain connects TRBV30 to TRBJ2-5, with unresolved D. V lost 1 base and J 5 bases, leaving 2 bases between the germline ends. This CDR3 is built from 10 residues. Germline CDR1 reads GTSNPN; CDR2 reads SVGIG (reference sequence). The CDR3 sequence: CAWSGETQYF. In DNA, the CDR3 is TGTGCCTGGAGTGGGGAGACCCAGTACTTC.

V usage is TRBV11-2 and J usage is TRBJ2-1; the D gene is possibly TRBD1 (6 bases). This CDR3 spans 15 amino acids. Germline assignment: CDR1 SGHAT and CDR2 FQNNGV. Trimming stripped 0 bases from V and 4 bases from J, with 10 bases between. The CDR3 region is CASSLDLRGYNEQFF. CDR3 DNA sequence: TGTGCCAGCAGCTTAGATCTCAGGGGATACAATGAGCAGTTCTTC.

The J gene is TRBJ1-1, the V gene TRBV5-4, with D possibly being TRBD1 (6 bases). This CDR3 contains 14 residues. Trimming left V 3 bases short and J 1 base short, with 10 bases between. The germline V gene has CDR1 SGHNT and CDR2 YYREEE (reference sequence). The CDR3 spells CASSSGAKNTEAFF. In DNA, the CDR3 is TGTGCCAGCAGCTCAGGGGCCAAGAACACTGAAGCTTTCTTT.

This chain links TRBV6-1 with TRBJ2-3; 9 bases align to TRBD2. Germline lookup yields CDR1 MNHNS and CDR2 SASEGT. The CDR3 consists of 15 residues. Trimming removed 5 bases from V and 5 bases from J; junction bases left unmatched: 8. CDR3 in DNA: TGTGCCAGCAGTAGTAGCGGGGGCCCCGGAGATACGCAGTATTTT. It yields the protein CASSSSGGPGDTQYF.

About this clone itself: The sample contains more than one DNA sequence encoding this CDR3. The gene calls are TRBV7-9 and TRBJ1-6; D gene unclear. The V gene lost 1 base and the J gene lost 7 bases, with 2 bases spanning the gap. From germline, CDR1 is SEHNR and CDR2 FQNEAQ (reference sequence). The CDR3 length is 12 residues. CDR3 amino acids: CASSLENSPLHF. CDR3 sequence (DNA): TGTGCCAGCAGCTTAGAAAATTCACCCCTCCACTTT.

V and J are TRBV20-1 and TRBJ2-7, with D unclear. Germline CDR1 DFQATT, CDR2 SNEGSKA (reference sequence). V gave up 6 bases and J gave up 7 bases, with 10 bases separating them. CDR3 length: 10 residues. The CDR3 loop reads CSAKLAEQYF. The CDR3 nucleotides are TGCAGTGCAAAATTGGCGGAGCAGTACTTC.

The V and J genes are TRBV19 and TRBJ2-6; the D gene could be TRBD1 or TRBD2 (7 bases each). The germline V and J ends were trimmed by 1 base and 2 bases, with 15 bases remaining between them. The CDR3 has 18 residues. Germline assignment: CDR1 LNHDA and CDR2 SQIVND (reference sequence). The CDR3 nucleotides are TGTGCCAGTAGTATAGGACAGGGAGGGACCACTGGGGCCAACGTCCTGACTTTC. It codes for CASSIGQGGTTGANVLTF.

The chain uses TRBV7-6 and TRBJ2-5, with D possibly called TRBD1 or TRBD2 (5 bases each). V lost 4 bases and J lost 8, with 11 bases in between. The CDR3 has 12 amino acids. Germline lookup yields CDR1 SGHVS and CDR2 FNYEAQ. CDR3 region: CASSWGKGTQYF. Written as DNA, the CDR3 is TGTGCCAGCAGCTGGGGGAAAGGCACCCAGTACTTC.

The chain employs TRBV7-6 and TRBJ2-5; D is possibly TRBD1 (6 bases). Germline CDR1 SGHVS, CDR2 FNYEAQ. V was shortened by 4 bases and J by 1 base, with 13 bases between the two germline ends. The CDR3 runs to 15 residues. The CDR3 nucleotides read TGTGCCAGCAGCTCCCTGGACAGTCCCCAAGAGACCCAGTACTTC. It translates to CASSSLDSPQETQYF. Full variable domain (outside the CDR3, taken from reference TRBV7-6 and TRBJ2-5): GAGVSQSPRYKVTKRGQDVALRCDPISGHVSLYWYRQALGQGPEFLTYFNYEAQQDKSGLPNDRFSAERPEGSISTLTIQRTEQRDSAMYRCASSSLDSPQETQYFGPGTRLLVL.

This sequence joins TRBV27 and TRBJ2-7; D gene uncertain. V gave up 5 bases and J gave up 5 bases, with 10 bases separating them. Germline CDR1 and CDR2: MNHEY and SMNVEV (reference sequence). The CDR3 contains 12 residues. The CDR3, as DNA: TGTGCCAGCAGTCTCCCTAGGAACGAGCAGTACTTC. It encodes CASSLPRNEQYF.

The chain is built from TRBV7-8 and TRBJ2-3; possible D gene TRBD1, 6 bases. Deletions cut 6 bases from V and 4 bases from J, with 26 bases between. Germline assignment: CDR1 SGHVS and CDR2 FQNEAQ. The CDR3 is 18 residues long. The CDR3 loop is CASSPGTRSMVFADTQYF. The CDR3 nucleotides are TGTGCCAGCAGTCCCGGGACACGTTCTATGGTTTTTGCAGATACGCAGTATTTT.

The chain joins TRBV5-1 to TRBJ2-2; 7 bases agree with TRBD1. This CDR3 region has 15 residues. Germline-derived CDR1 and CDR2 are SGHRS and YFSETQ. The trim removed 3 bases at V and 0 bases at J, leaving 2 bases unmatched. This chain's CDR3 is CASSWGTANTGELFF. In DNA, the CDR3 is TGCGCCAGCAGCTGGGGGACAGCGAACACCGGGGAGCTGTTTTTT.